A selection of T cell receptor beta chains follows, all from one sample in a study of T-cell memory formation after mild COVID-19. From the 5' RACE reads, TCRdb called clonotypes with MiXCR, one entry per CDR3 protein. The data contain roughly 300,000 distinct CDR3 sequences, 8% to 10% of them seen just once; the ten biggest clones take up about 20%. The source material was PBMCs or a T cell subset sorted from them (not recorded which). Receptors were obtained from a young man who had mild COVID-19 (a few samples of this study predate the infection). Cell type and time point are not known. Each CDR3 is given with its conserved first and last residue. Each record gives: V gene, J gene, clone size, D gene, CDR3 length, CDR3 DNA, CDR3 protein. A D gene is named only where the DNA matches it firmly. Expanded clones are given a class, and other clones once, few, many or no size at all.

V gene: TRBV3-1; J gene: TRBJ2-1; clone size: few; D gene: NA; CDR3 length: 15; CDR3 DNA: TGTGCCAGCAGCCAAGATCAGCACAGTGGGAATGAGCAGTTCTTC; CDR3 protein: CASSQDQHSGNEQFF
V gene: TRBV19; J gene: TRBJ1-5; clone size: few; D gene: TRBD1; CDR3 length: 14; CDR3 DNA: TGTGCCAGTAGTCCGGGACAGCATAATCAGCCCCAGCATTTT; CDR3 protein: CASSPGQHNQPQHF
V gene: TRBV2; J gene: TRBJ2-2; clone size: NA; D gene: TRBD2; CDR3 length: 14; CDR3 DNA: TGTGCCAGCAGTGTAGCGGGGACTACCGGGGAGCTGTTTTTT; CDR3 protein: CASSVAGTTGELFF
V gene: TRBV12-3/TRBV12-4; J gene: TRBJ1-3; clone size: few; D gene: NA; CDR3 length: 14; CDR3 DNA: TGTGCCAGCAGTTTCGGGACCTCTGGAAACACCATATATTTT; CDR3 protein: CASSFGTSGNTIYF
V gene: TRBV7-3; J gene: TRBJ1-2; clone size: NA; D gene: NA; CDR3 length: 13; CDR3 DNA: TGTGCCAGCAGCTTAAGCGGGGGAATGGGCTACACCTTC; CDR3 protein: CASSLSGGMGYTF
V gene: TRBV20-1; J gene: TRBJ1-2; clone size: few; D gene: TRBD1; CDR3 length: 14; CDR3 DNA: TGCAGTGCTAGACTGGACAGGGGCCGCTATGGCTACACCTTC; CDR3 protein: CSARLDRGRYGYTF
V gene: TRBV3-1; J gene: TRBJ1-5; clone size: many; D gene: NA; CDR3 length: 14; CDR3 DNA: TGTGCCAGCAGCCAAGGGGTGAACGATCAGCCCCAGCATTTT; CDR3 protein: CASSQGVNDQPQHF
V gene: TRBV11-2; J gene: TRBJ2-1; clone size: few; D gene: NA; CDR3 length: 13; CDR3 DNA: TGTGCCAGCAGCAGAGCCGCCTACAATGAGCAGTTCTTC; CDR3 protein: CASSRAAYNEQFF
V gene: TRBV5-1; J gene: TRBJ2-4; clone size: few; D gene: NA; CDR3 length: 13; CDR3 DNA: TGCGCCAGCAGCCTGGACAGCCAAAACATTCAGTACTTC; CDR3 protein: CASSLDSQNIQYF
V gene: TRBV11-2; J gene: TRBJ2-4; clone size: few; D gene: NA; CDR3 length: 14; CDR3 DNA: TGTGCCAGCAGCCAATCTAGCGACGCGAACATTCAGTACTTC; CDR3 protein: CASSQSSDANIQYF
V gene: TRBV7-9; J gene: TRBJ2-3; clone size: many; D gene: TRBD2; CDR3 length: 17; CDR3 DNA: TGTGCCAGCAGCTTCACTACTAGCGGGGGGACCACAGATACGCAGTATTTT; CDR3 protein: CASSFTTSGGTTDTQYF
V gene: TRBV5-1; J gene: TRBJ2-2; clone size: few; D gene: NA; CDR3 length: 15; CDR3 DNA: TGCGCCAGCAGCGCCAGACAGGTCAACACCGGGGAGCTGTTTTTT; CDR3 protein: CASSARQVNTGELFF
V gene: TRBV5-1; J gene: TRBJ2-2; clone size: NA; D gene: NA; CDR3 length: 18; CDR3 DNA: TGCGCCAGCAGCTCGCCTTGGGACTTCTACCTAAACACCGGGGAGCTGTTTTTT; CDR3 protein: CASSSPWDFYLNTGELFF
V gene: TRBV7-2; J gene: TRBJ2-2; clone size: many; D gene: TRBD2; CDR3 length: 15; CDR3 DNA: TGTGCCAGCAGACCCCCGGGACTACGGGCCGGGGAGCTGTTTTTT; CDR3 protein: CASRPPGLRAGELFF
V gene: TRBV5-4; J gene: TRBJ2-5; clone size: NA; D gene: NA; CDR3 length: 13; CDR3 DNA: TGTGCCGGAGGGAGGGGGGGCGGAGAGACCCAGTACTTC; CDR3 protein: CAGGRGGGETQYF
V gene: TRBV5-1; J gene: TRBJ1-1; clone size: many; D gene: NA; CDR3 length: 15; CDR3 DNA: TGCGCCAGCAGCTTGAATGGGGGCTCAGAAACTGAAGCTTTCTTT; CDR3 protein: CASSLNGGSETEAFF
V gene: TRBV4-3; J gene: TRBJ1-5; clone size: few; D gene: NA; CDR3 length: 14; CDR3 DNA: TGCGCCAGCAGCCAAGAACCTAGCAATCAGCCCCAGCATTTT; CDR3 protein: CASSQEPSNQPQHF
V gene: TRBV7-9; J gene: TRBJ2-1; clone size: many; D gene: NA; CDR3 length: 15; CDR3 DNA: TGTGCCAGCAGCACGAGGGGGGGCTCCTACAATGAGCAGTTCTTC; CDR3 protein: CASSTRGGSYNEQFF
V gene: TRBV6-2/TRBV6-3; J gene: TRBJ2-7; clone size: NA; D gene: NA; CDR3 length: 12; CDR3 DNA: TGTGCCAGCAGCAAACTAGCCTACGAGCAGTACTTC; CDR3 protein: CASSKLAYEQYF
V gene: TRBV27; J gene: TRBJ2-3; clone size: NA; D gene: TRBD1; CDR3 length: 15; CDR3 DNA: TGTGCCAGCAGTACCGGGACAGGGTTGTGGGATACGCAGTATTTT; CDR3 protein: CASSTGTGLWDTQYF
V gene: TRBV7-6; J gene: TRBJ2-5; clone size: NA; D gene: NA; CDR3 length: 13; CDR3 DNA: TGTGCCAGCAGCCAGACACACCAAGAGACCCAGTACTTC; CDR3 protein: CASSQTHQETQYF
V gene: TRBV7-9; J gene: TRBJ1-5; clone size: NA; D gene: NA; CDR3 length: 14; CDR3 DNA: TGTGCCAGCAGCTCGACAGAGAAAAATCAGCCCCAGCATTTT; CDR3 protein: CASSSTEKNQPQHF